The present TCR beta chain was sequenced within a study of blood T cell repertoires in COVID-19. The CDR3 is made up of 20 amino acids. Libraries were prepared by immunoSEQ multiplex PCR; TCRdb keeps only in-frame clonotypes and omits some of them. The top ten clones hold roughly 3.9% of a sample with under 300,000 clones, around 89% of them seen once. The TCR originated in a woman aged 40 to 50 with acute or convalescent COVID-19. The chain carries TRBV21-1 and TRBJ2-6; the table names TRBD1, a call not compared with the DNA. TRBV21-1 is described as a pseudogene. The sample comprised peripheral blood. Here the CDR3 reads CASSKIWRGQSAPGANVLTF. For the CDR3, the DNA is TGTGCCAGCAGCAAAATTTGGAGGGGGCAGTCAGCCCCTGGGGCCAACGTCCTGACTTTC.